A single sample is the source of the 9 T cell receptor beta chains below, sequenced in a study of early T cells in non-severe SARS-CoV-2 infection. TCRdb itself ran the 5' RACE reads through MiXCR, one entry per CDR3 protein. Here the sample spans just over 95,000 distinct CDR3 sequences, approximately 11% being singletons. The sequences come from whole blood, collected at baseline. These TCRs come from an adult who was a healthcare worker with PCR-confirmed SARS-CoV-2 infection or an uninfected control (not recorded which).

The sample holds many counts of this clonotype. This rearrangement joins TRBV9 to TRBJ2-1; 9 positions match TRBD1. The junction had 8 bases not matched to a gene; V was cut back by 3 bases and J by 7 bases. CDR3 length: 15 residues. Looked up from germline, CDR1 is SGDLS and CDR2 is YYNGEE. This chain's CDR3 is CASSADRGSGNEQFF. The CDR3 DNA is TGTGCCAGCAGCGCGGACAGGGGAAGTGGGAATGAGCAGTTCTTC. The full variable domain, with the rest looked up from reference TRBV9 and TRBJ2-1, is DSGVTQTPKHLITATGQRVTLRCSPRSGDLSVYWYQQSLDQGLQFLIQYYNGEERAKGNILERFSAQQFPDLHSELNLSSLELGDSALYFCASSADRGSGNEQFFGPGTRLTVL.

The table lists this clonotype with many counts. CDR3 amino acids: CASSIRYNEQFF. CDR3 nucleotides: TGTGCCAGTAGTATCCGGTACAATGAGCAGTTCTTC. The rearrangement joins TRBV19 to TRBJ2-1; D remains ambiguous. The CDR3 is 12 amino acids. Trimming pared 3 bases from V and 4 bases from J, leaving 4 bases between. Per germline, CDR1 LNHDA and CDR2 SQIVND (reference sequence).

There are a few counts of this clonotype. This chain connects TRBV2 to TRBJ2-5; no definite D call. Trimming left V 6 bases short and J 7 bases short, with 18 bases between. Germline CDR1 reads SNHLY; CDR2 reads FYNNEI. The CDR3 spans 14 residues. CDR3 sequence: CASRGIRDLRTQYF. CDR3 DNA: TGTGCCAGCAGGGGGATTAGGGATTTACGGACCCAGTACTTC.

This clonotype was seen a handful of times. The chain carries TRBV6-2 or TRBV6-3 and TRBJ2-7; no definite D call. V lost 0 bases, J lost 5 bases, and 8 bases lay in between. Germline-derived CDR1 and CDR2 are MNHEY and SVGEGT. This CDR3 contains 13 residues. CDR3 amino acids: CASSYSWVDEQYF. The DNA of the CDR3 is TGTGCCAGCAGTTACTCCTGGGTGGACGAGCAGTACTTC.

This chain uses TRBV24-1 with TRBJ2-7; D remains unclear. V was trimmed by 3 bases and J by 0 bases, leaving 5 bases between them. Germline V gene lookup returns CDR1 KGHDR and CDR2 SFDVKD. There are 13 residues in the CDR3. The CDR3 loop reads CATSDGNSYEQYF. The CDR3 DNA is TGTGCCACCAGTGATGGCAACTCCTACGAGCAGTACTTC.

J is TRBJ2-1 and V is TRBV29-1; D is perhaps TRBD2 (5 bases). Germline CDR1 and CDR2: SQVTM and ANQGSEA. The V gene lost 7 bases and the J gene lost 5 bases, with 21 bases spanning the gap. The CDR3 has 15 residues. CDR3 residues: CSARGLFLPNNEQFF. CDR3 nucleotide sequence: TGCAGCGCTCGGGGATTATTCCTTCCCAACAATGAGCAGTTCTTC.

This clonotype was detected only a few times. The chain uses TRBV9 and TRBJ2-1; D uncertain. The CDR3 spans 15 residues. From germline, CDR1 is SGDLS and CDR2 YYNGEE. The V and J ends lost 0 bases and 0 bases respectively, with 7 bases between them. In nucleotides, the CDR3 is TGTGCCAGCAGCGTAGGGGTAAGCTCCTACAATGAGCAGTTCTTC. Amino acids: CASSVGVSSYNEQFF.

This clonotype occurred a few times. The gene calls are TRBV29-1 and TRBJ2-3; tentatively, D is TRBD1 (6 bases). Trimming took 7 bases from V and 3 from J, leaving 17 bases between them. The CDR3 consists of 14 residues. Germline values: CDR1 SQVTM, CDR2 ANQGSEA. CDR3 region: CSAKPVQGTDTQYF. Here the CDR3 DNA reads TGCAGCGCCAAACCCGTACAGGGAACAGATACGCAGTATTTT.

The CDR3 reads CASSLERGAKDTQYF. DNA for the CDR3: TGCGCCAGCAGCTTGGAGAGGGGGGCAAAGGATACGCAGTATTTT. This chain joins TRBV5-1 and TRBJ2-3, with D possibly called TRBD1 or TRBD2 (6 bases each). Germline values: CDR1 SGHRS, CDR2 YFSETQ. Between the trimmed V and J ends, which lost 0 bases and 6 bases, there was a span of 14 bases. This CDR3 is 15 amino acids long.